This T cell receptor beta chain stems from a study of cytomegalovirus exposure and HLA in healthy donors. Study conclusions and caveats: Among TCR beta chains, those listed as cytomegalovirus-associated numbered some 170. Some V segments (TRBV6-2 and TRBV6-3 among them) were excluded as indistinguishable. The sole available immune exposure information was CMV serostatus.

The V gene end was trimmed by 5 bases and the J gene end by 2 bases; junction bases not matched to a gene: 7. This CDR3 has 14 amino acids. From germline, CDR1 is SGHRS and CDR2 YFSETQ. PCR involved 60 Vbeta and 13 Jbeta primers. Assay: immunoSEQ multiplex PCR; the TCRdb copy retains only in-frame clones and omits some. The sample shows approximately 100,000 clones, about 74% of them seen only once. Despite likely unrecorded immune exposures, the donors were nominally healthy at the time of sampling. This clone has only a few counts. Its antigen is undetermined. This TCR came from a man aged 55 to 69 in good health and CMV-seropositive. The source material was PBMCs. V usage is TRBV5-1 and J usage is TRBJ2-7, with 7 bases identical to TRBD1. CDR3 sequence: CASSQTGPTYEQYF. In DNA form, the CDR3 reads TGCGCCAGCAGTCAGACAGGGCCCACCTACGAGCAGTACTTC. Drawing the rest from reference TRBV5-1 and TRBJ2-7, the complete variable domain is KAGVTQTPRYLIKTRGQQVTLSCSPISGHRSVSWYQQTPGQGLQFLFEYFSETQRNKGNFPGRFSGRQFSNSRSEMNVSTLELGDSALYLCASSQTGPTYEQYFGPGTRLTVT.